Reported below is one T cell receptor (beta chain). These data originate in a study of blood T cell repertoires in COVID-19. In the study overall: The analysed material was cDNA or gDNA that came from T cells, B-cell-depleted T cells, or PBMCs.

TCRdb keeps only in-frame clones here, not all; method: immunoSEQ multiplex PCR. Altogether some 320,000 clones are present, about nine tenths being singletons, with the ten largest covering over 6%. The origin of this receptor is a woman younger than 45 who had recovered from COVID-19. The specimen sequenced was peripheral blood.

CDR3 in DNA: TGTGCCAGCAGCCCCAATAGAGCATACGGGACAGGGGAAGAGGAGACCCAGTACTTC. Encoded protein: CASSPNRAYGTGEEETQYF. The chain combines TRBV11-2 with TRBJ2-5; TRBD1 agrees at 10 bases. The V gene end was trimmed by 5 bases and the J gene end by 5 bases; junction bases not matched to a gene: 20. CDR3 length equals 19 residues. Germline CDR1 reads SGHAT; CDR2 reads FQNNGV.